A single sample is the source of the 24 T cell receptor beta chains below, sequenced in a study of cytomegalovirus exposure and HLA in healthy donors. The PCR contained 60 Vbeta and 13 Jbeta primers. Libraries were prepared by immunoSEQ multiplex PCR; TCRdb keeps only in-frame clonotypes and omits some of them. Of some 140,000 clones in the sample, 65% to 75% are singletons; the top ten hold approximately 2.8%. What was sequenced was PBMCs. The source of these receptors is a man younger than 35 in good health and CMV-seronegative.

The chain employs TRBV2 and TRBJ2-7; the D is unclear. The CDR3 sequence is 14 residues long. The germline V gene has CDR1 SNHLY and CDR2 FYNNEI. V was trimmed by 7 bases and J by 7 bases, leaving 20 bases between them. CDR3 in amino acids: CASNGFDAVREQYV. CDR3 DNA: TGTGCCAGCAATGGCTTCGATGCGGTACGTGAGCAGTACGTC.

The J gene is TRBJ1-1, the V gene TRBV2; D is possibly TRBD1 (5 bases). Per germline, CDR1 SNHLY and CDR2 FYNNEI. Trimming removed 9 bases from V and 2 bases from J, with 16 bases in between. The CDR3 spans 14 residues. The CDR3 sequence is CASLVGAGNTEAFF. CDR3 DNA sequence: TGTGCCAGTTTGGTTGGGGCAGGAAACACTGAAGCTTTCTTT. The entire variable domain, with the rest obtained from reference TRBV2 and TRBJ1-1, is as follows: EPEVTQTPSHQVTQMGQEVILRCVPISNHLYFYWYRQILGQKVEFLVSFYNNEISEKSEIFDDQFSVERPDGSNFTLKIRSTKLEDSAMYFCASLVGAGNTEAFFGQGTRLTVV.

The rearrangement joins TRBV5-1 to TRBJ2-7, with D perhaps TRBD1 (6 bases). Trimming took 4 bases from V and 3 from J, leaving 14 bases between them. The CDR3 contains 14 residues. From germline, CDR1 is SGHRS and CDR2 YFSETQ. CDR3 loop: CASSPSPGHYEQYF. CDR3 in DNA: TGCGCCAGCAGCCCCTCTCCGGGACACTACGAGCAGTACTTC.

The gene calls are TRBV2 and TRBJ2-3, with 8 bases aligning to TRBD1. Germline V gene sequence: CDR1 SNHLY, CDR2 FYNNEI. V was pared by 9 bases and J by 0 bases, with 2 bases of the junction left unmatched. The CDR3 extends over 13 amino acids. The CDR3 here is CARNRGSTDTQYF. In DNA, the CDR3 is TGTGCCAGGAACAGGGGGAGCACAGATACGCAGTATTTT. Full variable domain (missing parts from reference TRBV2 and TRBJ2-3): EPEVTQTPSHQVTQMGQEVILRCVPISNHLYFYWYRQILGQKVEFLVSFYNNEISEKSEIFDDQFSVERPDGSNFTLKIRSTKLEDSAMYFCARNRGSTDTQYFGPGTRLTVL.

The CDR3 DNA is TGCGCCAGCAGACCCGGGGACGGGGGCACCGGGGAGCTGTTTTTT. Residues: CASRPGDGGTGELFF. The rearrangement links TRBV4-1 to TRBJ2-2; possible D gene TRBD2, 6 bases. Germline-derived CDR1 and CDR2 are MGHRA and YSYEKL. With 6 bases removed from V and 4 bases from J, the gap between germline ends came to 15 bases. This CDR3 region has 15 residues.

V usage is TRBV6-1 and J usage is TRBJ1-5; D is perhaps TRBD1 (6 bases). CDR1 is MNHNS and CDR2 is SASEGT in the germline V gene. The CDR3 has 13 amino acids. V lost 4 bases and J lost 6, with 10 bases in between. This CDR3 reads CASSAQGRQPQHF. DNA for the CDR3: TGTGCCAGCAGTGCACAGGGTCGTCAGCCCCAGCATTTT.

The chain has TRBV18 and TRBJ1-2, with D perhaps TRBD1 (5 bases). CDR1 KGHSH and CDR2 LQKENI come from the germline V gene. Between the trimmed V and J ends, which lost 1 base and 3 bases, there was a span of 6 bases. The CDR3 contains 13 residues. As DNA, the CDR3 is TGTGCCAGCTCACCACAGGGGTACTATGGCTACACCTTC. Amino acid sequence: CASSPQGYYGYTF.

This chain links TRBV7-3 with TRBJ1-1, with a possible D match to TRBD1 (5 bases). V lost 5 bases to trimming and J lost 2 bases, with 9 bases between them. This CDR3 is 13 amino acids long. Germline CDR1 is SGHTA and CDR2 is FQGTGA. CDR3 residues: CASSIDSNTEAFF. The DNA for the CDR3 is TGTGCCAGCAGCATAGACAGTAACACTGAAGCTTTCTTT.

Only one count was recorded for this clone. The gene calls are TRBV27 and TRBJ1-2; possibly TRBD1 for D (5 bases). Germline CDR1 reads MNHEY; CDR2 reads SMNVEV (reference sequence). V was trimmed by 2 bases and J by 0 bases, leaving 13 bases between them. This CDR3 is 16 amino acids long. This chain's CDR3 is CASSLIGVRANYGYTF. The CDR3 DNA reads TGTGCCAGCAGTTTAATTGGCGTCAGGGCTAACTATGGCTACACCTTC.

This chain uses TRBV6-5 with TRBJ1-1, with a weak D call TRBD1 (6 bases). This CDR3 is built from 15 residues. Deletions cut 6 bases from V and 0 bases from J, with 14 bases between. In germline, CDR1 is MNHEY, CDR2 SVGAGI. CDR3 DNA sequence: TGTGCCAGCAGCCCCCAAGGGACAATGAACACTGAAGCTTTCTTT. Translating it yields CASSPQGTMNTEAFF.

The chain carries TRBV6-5 and TRBJ1-6, with 7 positions matching TRBD1. V lost 7 bases to trimming and J lost 6 bases; unmatched junction nucleotides: 9. In germline, CDR1 is MNHEY, CDR2 SVGAGI. This CDR3 region has 15 residues. This CDR3 is CASNKGGAGNSPLHF. The CDR3 nucleotides read TGTGCCAGCAATAAAGGGGGCGCGGGTAATTCACCCCTCCACTTT.

This clone was seen once. The chain couples TRBV13 to TRBJ2-7, with 8 bases matching TRBD2. Trimming removed 0 bases from V and 2 bases from J; junction bases left unmatched: 3. The CDR3 runs to 15 residues. Germline CDR1 and CDR2: PRHDT and FYEKMQ (reference sequence). The CDR3 reads CASSLGGTSPYEQYF. CDR3 nucleotide sequence: TGTGCCAGCAGCTTAGGGGGGACTAGTCCCTACGAGCAGTACTTC. Full variable domain (outside the CDR3, taken from reference TRBV13 and TRBJ2-7): AAGVIQSPRHLIKEKRETATLKCYPIPRHDTVYWYQQGPGQDPQFLISFYEKMQSDKGSIPDRFSAQQFSDYHSELNMSSLELGDSALYFCASSLGGTSPYEQYFGPGTRLTVT.

V is TRBV7-6 and J is TRBJ2-3; a weak D match, TRBD2 (6 bases). The CDR3 spans 14 residues. V lost 5 bases and J 5 bases, leaving 14 bases between the germline ends. The germline CDR1 and CDR2 sequences are SGHVS and FNYEAQ. This chain's CDR3 is CASSPGTSGDTQYF. DNA of the CDR3: TGTGCCAGCAGCCCAGGGACTTCGGGAGATACGCAGTATTTT. The full variable domain, completed using reference TRBV7-6 and TRBJ2-3, is GAGVSQSPRYKVTKRGQDVALRCDPISGHVSLYWYRQALGQGPEFLTYFNYEAQQDKSGLPNDRFSAERPEGSISTLTIQRTEQRDSAMYRCASSPGTSGDTQYFGPGTRLTVL.

This clone was seen a few times. The gene calls are TRBV4-2 and TRBJ1-2, with a possible D match to TRBD1 (6 bases). The V end was cut by 2 bases, the J end by 6 bases, with 16 bases between. The CDR3 contains 15 residues. Germline values: CDR1 LGHNA, CDR2 YNFKEQ. For the CDR3, the DNA is TGTGCCAGCAGCCAAAAGATGACAGGCTCGGATGGCTACACCTTC. Its protein is CASSQKMTGSDGYTF.

CDR3 protein: CASSDGYFQGRGKGYTF. As DNA, the CDR3 is TGTGCCAGCAGTGATGGGTATTTTCAGGGCAGGGGGAAGGGCTACACCTTC. The chain carries TRBV6-1 and TRBJ1-2, with 7 bases identical to TRBD1. With 3 bases clipped from V and 8 bases from J, the junction kept 18 bases outside the gene matches. The germline CDR1 and CDR2 sequences are MNHNS and SASEGT. The CDR3 contains 17 residues.

The chain uses TRBV6-1 and TRBJ1-2, with 8 bases lining up with TRBD1. V lost 8 bases and J lost 0; bases outside the gene matches: 8. From germline, CDR1 is MNHNS and CDR2 SASEGT. The CDR3 consists of 15 residues. The CDR3 loop reads CASAVTGAPNYGYTF. CDR3 DNA: TGTGCCAGCGCCGTGACAGGGGCGCCTAACTATGGCTACACCTTC.

The V gene is TRBV9, the J gene TRBJ1-1; 7 nucleotides align to TRBD1. CDR3 size: 14 residues. V lost 0 bases and J lost 4; bases outside the gene matches: 3. Germline values: CDR1 SGDLS, CDR2 YYNGEE. Here the CDR3 reads CASSVEGGGTEAFF. The CDR3 nucleotides read TGTGCCAGCAGCGTAGAAGGGGGCGGCACTGAAGCTTTCTTT.

The chain recombines TRBV11-2 with TRBJ1-2; D is unresolved. The CDR3 totals 10 residues. Germline-derived CDR1 and CDR2 are SGHAT and FQNNGV. Trimming cost V 3 bases and J 7 bases, with 3 bases left between them. The CDR3 DNA reads as TGTGCCAGCAGCTTCGGTGGCTACACCTTC. Residues: CASSFGGYTF.

The V gene is TRBV12-5, the J gene TRBJ1-2, with 7 bases that match TRBD1. The V and J ends lost 6 bases and 1 base, in that order; junction bases with no gene match: 11. The CDR3 runs 16 residues. Germline V gene sequence: CDR1 LGHNT, CDR2 FRNRAP. CDR3 amino acids: CASGKTGNLFNYGYTF. For the CDR3, the DNA is TGTGCTAGTGGCAAGACAGGGAATCTATTTAACTATGGCTACACCTTC.

This sequence joins TRBV7-9 and TRBJ2-7, with 7 bases aligning to TRBD2. CDR1 SEHNR and CDR2 FQNEAQ come from the germline V gene (reference sequence). V was clipped by 5 bases and J by 0 bases; unmatched bases: 4. This CDR3 region has 14 residues. Here the CDR3 reads CASSQGGSSYEQYF. The CDR3, as DNA: TGTGCCAGCAGCCAAGGCGGGAGCTCCTACGAGCAGTACTTC.

The genes are TRBV2 and TRBJ1-2; D might be TRBD1 (6 bases). The germline V gene encodes CDR1 SNHLY and CDR2 FYNNEI. V was shortened by 5 bases and J by 8 bases, with 15 bases between the two germline ends. The CDR3 has 13 amino acids. The CDR3, as DNA: TGTGCCAGCAGTTACTACAGGGAAGGGGGCTACACCTTC. Translated: CASSYYREGGYTF.

This chain joins TRBV28 and TRBJ2-5, with TRBD1 matching over 9 bases. The V gene's germline CDR1 is MDHEN and CDR2 SYDVKM. The J segment lost 2 bases and the V segment lost 6 bases, leaving 7 bases of the junction unmatched. The CDR3 totals 15 residues. This chain's CDR3 is CASRRRDREQETQYF. The CDR3 nucleotides read TGTGCCAGCAGACGCCGGGACAGGGAGCAAGAGACCCAGTACTTC.

The V and J genes are TRBV7-9 and TRBJ1-1; 7 bases map to TRBD1. With V trimmed by 5 bases and J by 11 bases, 8 bases remained unmatched. Germline values: CDR1 SEHNR, CDR2 FQNEAQ (reference sequence). This CDR3 spans 12 amino acids. Written as DNA, the CDR3 is TGTGCCAGCAGCCACGGGACAGTGAGGGCTTTCTTT. Its protein product is CASSHGTVRAFF.

This chain's CDR3 is CASSSIIGGRGKSYNEQFF. CDR3 sequence (DNA): TGTGCCAGCAGTTCAATAATAGGGGGCAGGGGGAAATCCTACAATGAGCAGTTCTTC. This chain joins TRBV2 and TRBJ2-1, with 7 positions matching TRBD1. CDR3 length: 19 residues. Germline V gives CDR1 SNHLY, CDR2 FYNNEI. V was clipped by 5 bases and J by 1 base; unmatched bases: 17.